Only a few counts were recorded for the clone carrying this T cell receptor (beta chain). This sample is drawn from a study of blood T cell repertoires in COVID-19. Turning to the study itself: COVID-19 samples from acute and convalescent phases originated in the United States, Italy and Spain. T cells, B-cell-depleted T cells, or PBMCs provided the cDNA or gDNA that served as material.

The CDR3 loop spans 13 amino acids. Source study methods: Reference gene primer amplification gave nucleated cell count estimates. Libraries were prepared by immunoSEQ multiplex PCR; TCRdb keeps only in-frame clonotypes and omits some of them. V and J calls and clone size come straight from that table; D and trimming were deduced from the DNA. Of under 85,000 clones listed, about three quarters are singletons. The sample taken for sequencing was peripheral blood. The gene calls are TRBV21-1 and TRBJ1-2; the table's D call, TRBD1, has no DNA check behind it. TRBV21-1 corresponds to a pseudogene. This clonotype originated in a human donor in a cohort sampled during active COVID-19. The CDR3 here is CASSNLDSYGYTF. DNA of the CDR3: TGTGCCAGCAGCAACTTGGACAGCTATGGCTACACCTTC.